A selection of T cell receptor beta chains follows, all from one sample in a study of blood T cell repertoires in COVID-19. Libraries were prepared by immunoSEQ multiplex PCR; TCRdb keeps only in-frame clonotypes and omits some of them. The sample records 42,000 or so clones, nearly 90% being singletons. Sequenced sample: peripheral blood. Receptors were obtained from a human donor in a cohort sampled during active COVID-19. The CDR3 runs from the conserved cysteine through the conserved F or W. D genes are given only for firm matches. Expanded clones are given a class, and other clones once, few, many or no size at all.

J	size	V	D	CDR3	DNA
TRBJ2-5	.	TRBV6-1	TRBD1	CASSEPGTEKETQYF	TGTGCCAGCAGTGAGCCCGGGACAGAAAAAGAGACCCAGTACTTC
TRBJ1-1	.	TRBV6-4	TRBD1	CASRKTGGTEAFF	TGTGCCAGCAGAAAGACAGGGGGTACTGAAGCTTTCTTT
TRBJ1-2	few	TRBV7-9	TRBD1	CASSQGQGAGYGYTF	TGTGCCAGCAGCCAAGGACAGGGGGCAGGCTATGGCTACACCTTC
TRBJ1-1	once	TRBV28	.	CASSHLGRDLRGNTEAFF	TGTGCCAGCAGTCACCTAGGGCGGGATTTGAGGGGGAACACTGAAGCTTTCTTT
TRBJ2-7	.	TRBV27	.	CASSLSSQGLIYEQYF	TGTGCCAGCAGTTTATCTTCGCAGGGACTCATTTACGAGCAGTACTTC
TRBJ1-3	.	TRBV11-2	TRBD1	CASSLRAGVDRGSGNTIYF	TGTGCCAGCAGCTTAAGGGCCGGTGTCGACAGGGGCTCTGGAAACACCATATATTTT
TRBJ2-2	medium-sized	TRBV3-1/TRBV3-2	.	CASSPEWGANTGELFF	TGTGCCAGCAGCCCTGAATGGGGGGCGAACACCGGGGAGCTGTTTTTT
TRBJ1-2	.	TRBV3-1/TRBV3-2	.	CASSQTQGWNGYTF	TGTGCCAGCAGCCAAACACAGGGATGGAATGGCTACACCTTC
TRBJ2-7	.	TRBV5-4	TRBD2	CASSREGFSYEQYF	TGTGCCAGCAGCAGGGAGGGGTTTTCCTACGAGCAGTACTTC
TRBJ1-2	.	TRBV7-8	TRBD1	CASSQRRGQVGRVGLNGYTF	TGTGCCAGCAGCCAAAGGAGGGGACAGGTTGGCCGCGTCGGCCTGAATGGCTACACCTTC
TRBJ1-2	.	TRBV27	.	CASSSRQPGDYGYTF	TGTGCCAGCAGTTCTCGACAGCCGGGGGACTATGGCTACACCTTC
TRBJ1-2	once	TRBV21-1	.	CTGGGTGTNYGYTF	TGCACAGGGGGGGGAACCGGAACTAACTATGGCTACACCTTC
TRBJ2-5	.	TRBV6-6	TRBD1	CASSTSRTGYQETQYF	TGTGCCAGCAGTACCTCGAGGACAGGGTACCAAGAGACCCAGTACTTC
TRBJ1-6	.	TRBV7-9	.	CASSLDSSNSPLHF	TGTGCCAGCAGCTTAGACAGTTCAAATTCACCCCTCCACTTT
TRBJ2-3	.	TRBV3-1/TRBV3-2	TRBD2	CASSRSGGAGDTQYF	TGTGCCAGCAGCCGTAGCGGGGGGGCAGGGGATACGCAGTATTTT
TRBJ1-2	.	TRBV30	.	CGNRADYGYTF	TGTGGAAACAGGGCGGACTATGGCTACACCTTC
TRBJ1-1	.	TRBV5-6	TRBD1	CASSLPVGRGRTEAFF	TGTGCCAGCAGCCTTCCAGTCGGCAGGGGGCGGACTGAAGCTTTCTTT
TRBJ2-7	.	TRBV27	.	CASKRYLGDGSFYEQYF	TGTGCCAGCAAAAGATACTTAGGGGACGGGAGTTTTTACGAGCAGTACTTC
TRBJ1-1	once	TRBV7-3	.	CASSLGRGNTEAFF	TGTGCCAGCAGCTTAGGCAGGGGGAACACTGAAGCTTTCTTT
TRBJ2-7	.	TRBV21-1	.	CASIPDRLLAPSSYEQYF	TGTGCCAGCATCCCGGACCGGCTACTAGCCCCGAGCTCCTACGAGCAGTACTTC
TRBJ1-1	.	TRBV5-1	TRBD1	CATYPGTGGSEAFF	TGCGCCACCTACCCCGGGACAGGGGGCTCTGAAGCTTTCTTT
TRBJ2-7	.	TRBV3-1/TRBV3-2	TRBD2	CASSRGGYEQYF	TGTGCCAGCAGCCGCGGGGGTTACGAGCAGTACTTC
TRBJ1-5	.	TRBV7-2	TRBD1	CASSKDRSRDQPQHF	TGTGCCAGCAGCAAGGACAGGTCACGGGACCAGCCCCAGCATTTT
TRBJ2-7	.	TRBV6-2/TRBV6-3	.	CASSLPRNSGHEQYF	TGTGCCAGCAGTCTGCCCCGGAATTCAGGCCACGAGCAGTACTTC
TRBJ1-3	.	TRBV12-5	.	CASGSRSSGNTIYF	TGTGCTAGTGGTTCCCGGAGTTCTGGAAACACCATATATTTT
TRBJ2-6	.	TRBV25-1	.	CASSDISGANVLTF	TGTGCCAGCAGTGACATCTCTGGGGCCAACGTCCTGACTTTC
TRBJ2-5	.	TRBV4-1	TRBD1	CASSQGQGSQETQYF	TGCGCCAGCAGCCAGGGACAGGGGAGCCAAGAGACCCAGTACTTC
TRBJ1-2	.	TRBV27	TRBD1	CASSWRQGGDGYTF	TGTGCCAGCAGTTGGAGACAGGGGGGTGATGGCTACACCTTC
TRBJ2-1	.	TRBV7-3	TRBD2	CASSPGLAGGPINEQFF	TGTGCCAGCAGCCCAGGACTAGCGGGGGGGCCGATCAATGAGCAGTTCTTC
TRBJ2-7	.	TRBV5-4	TRBD2	CASSLARGGGSYEQYF	TGTGCCAGCAGCTTGGCTCGGGGGGGCGGCTCCTACGAGCAGTACTTC
TRBJ1-3	.	TRBV24-1	.	CATGVDSGNTIYF	TGTGCCACCGGAGTAGACTCTGGAAACACCATATATTTT
TRBJ1-5	.	TRBV28	.	CASSSTGLGQPQHF	TGTGCCAGCAGTTCCACAGGGCTGGGTCAGCCCCAGCATTTT
TRBJ2-7	.	TRBV5-6	.	CASSRYQPISEQYF	TGTGCCAGCAGCCGATATCAACCAATTAGTGAGCAGTACTTC
TRBJ1-2	.	TRBV19	.	CARKFGQDYGYTF	TGTGCTAGAAAATTTGGGCAGGACTATGGCTACACCTTC
TRBJ1-2	.	TRBV30	.	CAEFSYGYTF	TGTGCCGAATTTAGCTATGGCTACACCTTC
TRBJ2-3	.	TRBV10-3	TRBD2	CAIKLAGAGGTDTQYF	TGTGCCATCAAACTAGCGGGGGCGGGAGGCACAGATACGCAGTATTTT
TRBJ2-2	.	TRBV7-3	.	CASSLADLNTGELFF	TGTGCCAGCAGCTTGGCGGATTTGAACACCGGGGAGCTGTTTTTT
TRBJ2-5	.	TRBV9	TRBD2	CASSPGLAATETQYF	TGTGCCAGCAGCCCCGGACTAGCGGCAACAGAGACCCAGTACTTC
TRBJ2-3	.	TRBV6-5	.	CASSHGNTQYF	TGTGCCAGCAGTCACGGGAATACGCAGTATTTT
TRBJ1-6	.	TRBV5-4	TRBD1	CASSLGVGQGIYNSPLHF	TGTGCCAGCAGCTTGGGTGTCGGACAGGGGATTTATAATTCACCCCTCCACTTT
TRBJ1-5	.	TRBV3-1/TRBV3-2	.	CASSHRQTNQPQHF	TGTGCCAGCAGCCATCGGCAGACAAATCAGCCCCAGCATTTT
TRBJ2-7	.	TRBV12-3/TRBV12-4	TRBD1	CASSRDRANEQYF	TGTGCCAGCAGCCGGGACAGGGCTAACGAGCAGTACTTC
TRBJ2-1	.	TRBV6-5	TRBD1	CASSWVTGEGYNEQFF	TGTGCCAGCAGTTGGGTCACAGGGGAAGGCTACAATGAGCAGTTCTTC